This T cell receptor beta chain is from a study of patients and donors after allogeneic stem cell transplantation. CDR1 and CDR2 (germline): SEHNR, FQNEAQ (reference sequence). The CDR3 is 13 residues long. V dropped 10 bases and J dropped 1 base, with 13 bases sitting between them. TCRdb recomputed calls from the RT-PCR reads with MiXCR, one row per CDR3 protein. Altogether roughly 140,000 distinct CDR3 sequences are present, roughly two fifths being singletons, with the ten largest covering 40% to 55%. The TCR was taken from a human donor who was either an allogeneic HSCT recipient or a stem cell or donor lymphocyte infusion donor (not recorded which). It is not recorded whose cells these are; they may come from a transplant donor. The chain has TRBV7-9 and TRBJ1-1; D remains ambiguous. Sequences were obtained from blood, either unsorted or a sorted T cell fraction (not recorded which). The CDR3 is CATLPTRNTEAFF. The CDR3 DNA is TGTGCCACCCTACCCACAAGGAACACTGAAGCTTTCTTT.